Listed here are 6 T cell receptor beta chains from one sample, sequenced in a study of blood T cell repertoires in COVID-19. The repertoire was sequenced with immunoSEQ multiplex PCR; TCRdb's copy has only in-frame clones and lacks some. The data hold roughly 150,000 clones, with approximately 78% observed a single time. Sequencing used peripheral blood. The receptors were gathered from a woman of 80 years or more with acute or convalescent COVID-19.

This clone has a handful of counts. The chain joins TRBV30 to TRBJ2-6; the match to TRBD2 covers 7 bases. Germline values: CDR1 GTSNPN, CDR2 SVGIG (reference sequence). The CDR3 covers 16 residues. Trimming cost V 2 bases and J 4 bases; bases outside gene matches: 8. The CDR3 region is CAWSKPRGSGANVLTF. In DNA form, the CDR3 reads TGTGCCTGGAGTAAACCGCGGGGGTCCGGGGCCAACGTCCTGACTTTC.

The chain has TRBV9 and TRBJ1-5; tentatively, D is TRBD1 (6 bases). Germline assignment: CDR1 SGDLS and CDR2 YYNGEE. There are 14 residues in the CDR3. The V end lost 3 bases, the J end lost 0 bases, and 7 bases lay between the germline ends. CDR3 DNA: TGTGCCAGCAGCGACAGGGATAGCAATCAGCCCCAGCATTTT. Protein: CASSDRDSNQPQHF.

The chain joins TRBV7-9 to TRBJ2-1; TRBD2 agrees at 11 bases. V trimming: 5 bases; J trimming: 3 bases; junction bases outside the gene matches: 3. The CDR3 is 15 amino acids. CDR1 and CDR2 (germline): SEHNR, FQNEAQ (reference sequence). The CDR3 nucleotides are TGTGCCAGCAGCCCAACTAGCGGGGGCTACAATGAGCAGTTCTTC. It yields the protein CASSPTSGGYNEQFF.

The chain recombines TRBV4-2 with TRBJ2-7; 8 bases line up with TRBD1. CDR3 length: 13 amino acids. Germline CDR1 reads LGHNA; CDR2 reads YNFKEQ. With 4 bases clipped from V and 3 bases from J, the junction kept 2 bases outside the gene matches. CDR3 nucleotide sequence: TGTGCCAGCAGCCTGGACAGGGTCTACGAGCAGTACTTC. Translating it yields CASSLDRVYEQYF.

The V gene is TRBV27, the J gene TRBJ1-2; 9 bases line up with TRBD1. V lost 6 bases and J lost 6; bases outside the gene matches: 8. This CDR3 is built from 14 residues. Germline V lookup: CDR1 MNHEY, CDR2 SMNVEV (reference sequence). The CDR3 bases are TGTGCCAGCAGGGCCGGGACAGGGCCTCATGGCTACACCTTC. Amino acids: CASRAGTGPHGYTF.

The chain carries TRBV28 and TRBJ1-4; D is perhaps TRBD1 (6 bases). The CDR3 consists of 18 residues. The ends were cut back, 2 bases at V and 6 bases at J, with 22 bases in the middle. From germline, CDR1 is MDHEN and CDR2 SYDVKM. This CDR3 reads CASSLPPDRQDLHEKLFF. CDR3 in DNA: TGTGCCAGCAGTTTACCCCCCGACAGGCAGGACCTTCATGAAAAACTGTTTTTT. The complete variable domain, with remaining parts taken from reference TRBV28 and TRBJ1-4, reads DVKVTQSSRYLVKRTGEKVFLECVQDMDHENMFWYRQDPGLGLRLIYFSYDVKMKEKGDIPEGYSVSREKKERFSLILESASTNQTSMYLCASSLPPDRQDLHEKLFFGSGTQLSVL.